This TCR beta chain was sequenced during a study of T cell changes during pregnancy in multiple sclerosis. Here immunoSEQ multiplex PCR was the method, and the copy in TCRdb shows in-frame clones only, minus some. Of tens of thousands of clones in the sample, roughly 90% were seen once. This CDR3 is built from 15 residues. The germline CDR1 and CDR2 sequences are SNHLY and FYNNEI. V dropped 7 bases and J dropped 0 bases, with 15 bases sitting between them. The source is a female donor with multiple sclerosis, enrolled in a pregnancy study. The sample consisted of peripheral blood, taken in the second trimester of pregnancy. V is TRBV2 and J is TRBJ2-5; D not resolved. CDR3 loop: CASTERPEYQETQYF. DNA for the CDR3: TGTGCCAGCACCGAACGTCCGGAGTACCAAGAGACCCAGTACTTC.